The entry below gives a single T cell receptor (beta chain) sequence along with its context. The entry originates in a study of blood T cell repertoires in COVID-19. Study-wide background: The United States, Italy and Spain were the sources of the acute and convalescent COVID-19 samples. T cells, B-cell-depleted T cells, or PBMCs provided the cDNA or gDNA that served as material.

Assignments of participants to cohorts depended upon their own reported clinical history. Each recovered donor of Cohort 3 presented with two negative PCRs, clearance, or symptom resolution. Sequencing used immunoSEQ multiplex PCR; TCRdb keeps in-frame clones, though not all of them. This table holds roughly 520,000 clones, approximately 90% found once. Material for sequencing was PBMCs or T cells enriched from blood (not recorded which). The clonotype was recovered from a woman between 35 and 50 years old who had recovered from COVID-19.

The CDR3 bases are TGTGCCACCAGTGATTTCCGTTCCACCGGGGAGCTGTTTTTT. This codes for CATSDFRSTGELFF. This chain joins TRBV24-1 and TRBJ2-2; no definite D call. CDR1 KGHDR and CDR2 SFDVKD come from the germline V gene. The length of the CDR3 is 14 residues. Deletions cut 1 base from V and 4 bases from J, with 6 bases between.